Shown below are 15 T cell receptor beta chains from a single sample sequenced in a study of T cells in Graves' hyperthyroidism and ophthalmopathy. RNA transcripts provided the source from which TCR beta CDR3 regions were amplified. An initial round of RT-PCR targeting the TCR CDR3 relied on the HTBI primer set. TCRdb re-called the multiplex PCR reads through MiXCR, storing one row per CDR3 protein. The sample includes 250,000 to 350,000 distinct CDR3 sequences, roughly 17% seen only once; the top ten take approximately 31%. What was sequenced was blood. These receptors all stem from a man under 40 with Graves' hyperthyroidism.

This clonotype showed up many times. The rearrangement joins TRBV25-1 to TRBJ2-7; D may be TRBD2 (6 bases). The CDR3 has 16 amino acids. Trimming shortened V by 1 base and J by 2 bases, and 15 bases separated the two germline ends. Germline CDR1 reads MGHDK; CDR2 reads SYGVNS. The CDR3 nucleotides read TGTGCCAGCAGTGAATCTCGGCTAGCGTCAACCTACGAGCAGTACTTC. Amino acid sequence: CASSESRLASTYEQYF.

With respect to this clonotype: The germline gene is not matched at one end of the junction; a read error may be the cause. The CDR3 reads CAGSYRAFGETQYF. The DNA of the CDR3 is TGTGCCGGCAGTTACCGGGCGTTTGGAGAGACCCAGTACTTC. J is TRBJ2-5 and V is TRBV6-5; D is unresolved. Looked up from germline, CDR1 is MNHEY and CDR2 is SVGAGI. The CDR3 totals 14 residues.

This clonotype was seen many times. The chain is built from TRBV24-1 and TRBJ2-1; TRBD2 agrees at 12 bases. V lost 4 bases, J lost 9 bases, and 12 bases stayed unmatched. Germline V gene data show CDR1 as KGHDR and CDR2 as SFDVKD. The CDR3 covers 17 residues. The CDR3 spells CATSDAPGLAGRSEQFF. The CDR3 region has the DNA TGTGCCACCAGTGACGCGCCGGGACTAGCGGGCCGAAGTGAGCAGTTCTTC.

Ten or more counts support this clonotype. CDR3 region: CASRKRDRTDTQYF. The DNA for the CDR3 is TGTGCCAGCAGGAAGCGGGACCGCACAGATACGCAGTATTTT. V gene TRBV2 combines with J gene TRBJ2-3, with 7 bases that match TRBD2. The CDR3 covers 14 residues. V shed 6 bases and J 1 base; nucleotides not matched to a gene: 4. Germline-derived CDR1 and CDR2 are SNHLY and FYNNEI.

The genes are TRBV15 and TRBJ1-5, with D possibly matching TRBD1 (5 bases). V dropped 0 bases and J dropped 7 bases, with 7 bases sitting between them. The length of the CDR3 is 13 residues. CDR1 LNHNV and CDR2 YYDKDF come from the germline V gene (reference sequence). This CDR3 reads CATSREGTQPQHF. The CDR3 region has the DNA TGTGCCACCAGCAGAGAAGGGACCCAGCCCCAGCATTTT.

DNA of the CDR3: TGCGCCAGCAGCTTGCTGGGGACAGAGAACACTGAAGCTTTCTTT. As protein: CASSLLGTENTEAFF. The rearrangement links TRBV5-1 to TRBJ1-1; 7 bases agree with TRBD1. This CDR3 comprises 15 residues. Trimming at V came to 1 base and at J to 1 base, leaving 4 bases not matched to a gene. Germline loops: CDR1 SGHRS, CDR2 YFSETQ.

The rearrangement links TRBV30 to TRBJ2-6; TRBD1 is a possible D gene (6 bases). CDR1 GTSNPN and CDR2 SVGIG come from the germline V gene (reference sequence). V gave up 7 bases and J gave up 3 bases, with 13 bases separating them. CDR3 length: 14 amino acids. The CDR3 here is CAYYRVDGANVLTF. In DNA, the CDR3 is TGTGCCTATTACAGGGTAGATGGGGCCAACGTCCTGACTTTC. The full variable domain, with the rest looked up from reference TRBV30 and TRBJ2-6, is SQTIHQWPATLVQPVGSPLSLECTVEGTSNPNLYWYRQAAGRGLQLLFYSVGIGQISSEVPQNLSASRPQDRQFILSSKKLLLSDSGFYLCAYYRVDGANVLTFGAGSRLTVL.

Concerning this clonotype: The junction departs from the called germline gene at one end, perhaps through a read error. This sequence joins TRBV20-1 and TRBJ2-1; 15 bases agree with TRBD2. This CDR3 is built from 15 residues. Germline V gene lookup returns CDR1 DFQATT and CDR2 SNEGSKA (reference sequence). The CDR3 loop reads CSASPGTSGGNEQSF. The CDR3 DNA reads TGCAGTGCTAGTCCCGGGACTAGCGGGGGGAATGAGCAGTCCTTC.

About this clonotype: One end of the junction fails to match germline, which may point to a read error. The V call is TRBV12-3 or TRBV12-4, the J call TRBJ1-4, with a weak D call TRBD1 (5 bases). CDR3 length equals 12 residues. The CDR3 region is CACSPAGLKLFF. CDR3 nucleotides: TGTGCCTGCAGTCCGGCAGGGTTGAAACTGTTTTTT.

This clonotype has only a few counts. The gene calls are TRBV5-1 and TRBJ1-5; tentatively, D is TRBD1 (6 bases). The ends were cut back, 4 bases at V and 3 bases at J, with 14 bases in the middle. This CDR3 is 15 amino acids long. CDR1 is SGHRS, CDR2 YFSETQ, per germline. CDR3 DNA: TGCGCCAGCAGCCCAACGACAGGCCCCAATCAGCCCCAGCATTTT. The encoded protein is CASSPTTGPNQPQHF.

This clonotype has a handful of counts. The chain carries TRBV29-1 and TRBJ2-3, with a tentative D call TRBD1 (5 bases). The germline CDR1 and CDR2 sequences are SQVTM and ANQGSEA. CDR3 size: 13 residues. The V gene lost 4 bases and the J gene lost 2 bases, with 10 bases spanning the gap. The CDR3 nucleotides are TGCAGCGTTGCGTCCAGGGACACAGATACGCAGTATTTT. Its translation is CSVASRDTDTQYF.

This clonotype was counted a few times. This chain links TRBV19 with TRBJ2-1; TRBD2 matches 9 bases. CDR1 is LNHDA, CDR2 SQIVND, per germline (reference sequence). The CDR3 runs to 15 residues. The J segment lost 7 bases and the V segment lost 7 bases, leaving 11 bases of the junction unmatched. The CDR3 reads CASKWGSGSLNEQFF. The CDR3 coding sequence is TGTGCCAGTAAGTGGGGTAGCGGGAGTCTGAATGAGCAGTTCTTC.

The rearrangement uses TRBV4-2 and TRBJ1-1; possibly TRBD1 for D (5 bases). Germline CDR1 LGHNA, CDR2 YNFKEQ. The CDR3 has 17 amino acids. With 4 bases removed from V and 4 bases from J, the gap between germline ends came to 22 bases. The CDR3 reads CASSRILPGQGGTEAFF. CDR3 nucleotide sequence: TGTGCCAGCAGCCGTATACTCCCGGGGCAGGGTGGCACTGAAGCTTTCTTT.

The table lists this clonotype with a few counts. This chain connects TRBV29-1 to TRBJ2-1; D is ambiguous. This CDR3 has 11 amino acids. Per germline, CDR1 SQVTM and CDR2 ANQGSEA. V was shortened by 8 bases and J by 4 bases, with 9 bases between the two germline ends. The DNA of the CDR3 is TGCAGCTTAAGAGAATACAATGAGCAGTTCTTC. The encoded protein is CSLREYNEQFF.

This sequence joins TRBV24-1 and TRBJ1-5; D may be TRBD1 (5 bases). Germline CDR1 reads KGHDR; CDR2 reads SFDVKD. The CDR3 spans 15 residues. V was trimmed by 4 bases and J by 0 bases, leaving 9 bases between them. CDR3 sequence: CATSEGTGSNQPQHF. The CDR3 DNA sequence: TGTGCCACCAGTGAAGGGACGGGTAGCAATCAGCCCCAGCATTTT.